This T cell receptor beta chain was documented in a study of Ad26.COV2.S vaccination and SARS-CoV-2 variants. Overall study: As a participant in COV1001, the donor was in the Ad26.COV2.S trial arm.

Germline CDR1 MNHEY, CDR2 SMNVEV (reference sequence). The CDR3 has 15 residues. The V and J ends lost 3 bases and 2 bases respectively, with 14 bases between them. Sequencing was performed with immunoSEQ multiplex PCR; in TCRdb, only in-frame clones are kept and a portion is missing. The table includes fewer than 500,000 clones, roughly 87% detected once. Described treatment: approximately 18 received Ad26.COV2.S at low or high dose, single or two shots; roughly five received placebo; per-sample allocation not given. Sampling was performed 63 days after the first vaccine or placebo injection. The individual, an adult aged 18-55 years, was a donor in Boston. For this clone: Its target is unknown.

General study results and limits: Breadth of non-spike TCRs did not differ between vaccinees and placebo recipients. Placebo recipients trailed vaccine recipients in spike-specific TCR breadth.

J is TRBJ2-7 and V is TRBV27, with D perhaps matching TRBD1 or TRBD2 (5 bases each). Sequenced material: peripheral blood, taken in a trial of Ad26.COV2.S vaccine versus placebo. This receptor was obtained from a person aged 18-60 years who received the Ad26.COV2.S COVID-19 vaccine or a placebo. The CDR3 region is CASSFVRGRAYEQYF. For the CDR3, the DNA is TGTGCCAGCAGTTTCGTCCGGGGCAGAGCCTACGAGCAGTACTTC.